What follows are 22 T cell receptor beta chains derived from one specimen sequenced in a study of blood T cell repertoires in COVID-19 (dated by TCRdb to about 2020). The library was made by the immunoSEQ multiplex PCR assay. TCRdb limited this immuneACCESS table to in-frame rearrangements with V and J called. A share of clones is missing; checked studies link under half to unresolved V genes, and the rest is unexplained. Recorded for this sample are about 20,000 clones; roughly nine tenths of them occurred a single time. Roughly 27% of the sample rests with the top ten. The sequenced sample was peripheral blood. The receptors shown here come from a human donor with active COVID-19. The donor label of this sample is uncertain.

The DNA of the CDR3 is TGTGCCAGCAGCAGTACGTTCCTAGCGGGTAGTGAAGAGACCCAGTACTTC. Its translation is CASSSTFLAGSEETQYF. The chain joins TRBV11-3 to TRBJ2-5; 8 bases line up with TRBD2. CDR3 length: 17 residues. Germline V gene lookup returns CDR1 SGHNT and CDR2 YENEEA. V was clipped by 5 bases and J by 3 bases; unmatched bases: 14. The entire variable domain, with the rest obtained from reference TRBV11-3 and TRBJ2-5, is as follows: EAGVVQSPRYKIIEKKQPVAFWCNPISGHNTLYWYLQNLGQGPELLIRYENEEAVDDSQLPKDRFSAERLKGVDSTLKIQPAELGDSAVYLCASSSTFLAGSEETQYFGPGTRLLVL.

The V call is TRBV6-5, the J call TRBJ1-5; no clear D gene. V shed 7 bases and J shed 1 base, with 14 bases lying between them. The CDR3 has 15 residues. Germline V gene sequence: CDR1 MNHEY, CDR2 SVGAGI. CDR3 bases: TGTGCCAGCACCCCCCAGGCGGGGAGCAATCAGCCCCAGCATTTT. Residues: CASTPQAGSNQPQHF.

This rearrangement joins TRBV9 to TRBJ2-5, with 12 bases fitting TRBD2. J was trimmed by 5 bases and V by 0 bases; bases with no gene match: 8. The germline V gene encodes CDR1 SGDLS and CDR2 YYNGEE. This CDR3 region has 17 residues. This CDR3 reads CASSVGLAGGPGETQYF. CDR3 nucleotides: TGTGCCAGCAGCGTAGGTCTAGCGGGGGGGCCCGGGGAGACCCAGTACTTC.

This chain uses TRBV3-1 (or the pseudogene TRBV3-2) with TRBJ2-5; TRBD2 matches at 15 bases. Germline CDR1 and CDR2: LGHDT and YNNKEL (reference sequence). V shed 4 bases and J 3 bases; nucleotides not matched to a gene: 6. This CDR3 has 17 residues. The CDR3 bases are TGTGCCAGCAGCCTATCGGGACTAGCGGGAGGTGAAGAGACCCAGTACTTC. This encodes CASSLSGLAGGEETQYF.

The V gene is TRBV7-2, the J gene TRBJ2-1; maybe TRBD1 (5 bases). V gave up 1 base and J gave up 6 bases, with 19 bases separating them. CDR3 length: 17 residues. Germline assignment: CDR1 SGHTA and CDR2 FQGNSA. CDR3 loop: CASSLGVLAGIGNEQFF. The CDR3 DNA sequence: TGTGCCAGCAGCTTAGGCGTCTTGGCAGGGATAGGCAATGAGCAGTTCTTC.

This sequence joins TRBV2 and TRBJ2-5, with TRBD2 matching over 9 bases. Germline V gives CDR1 SNHLY, CDR2 FYNNEI. The CDR3 contains 18 residues. The trim removed 6 bases at V and 2 bases at J, leaving 16 bases unmatched. This chain's CDR3 is CASRMSPFDSGGQETQYF. The CDR3 DNA reads as TGTGCCAGCAGAATGTCCCCGTTCGATAGCGGGGGTCAAGAGACCCAGTACTTC.

This clone was observed a few times. The chain carries TRBV19 and TRBJ2-5; TRBD2 matches at 10 bases. This CDR3 is 16 amino acids long. V trimming: 5 bases; J trimming: 2 bases; junction bases outside the gene matches: 8. Germline CDR1 and CDR2: LNHDA and SQIVND (reference sequence). CDR3 in DNA: TGTGCCAGTAGTGCCCAAACTAGCGGGAAACAAGAGACCCAGTACTTC. It translates to CASSAQTSGKQETQYF.

The chain couples TRBV7-3 to TRBJ2-3; a possible D gene is TRBD1 (5 bases). This CDR3 has 13 residues. V gave up 3 bases and J gave up 4 bases, with 8 bases separating them. Germline loops: CDR1 SGHTA, CDR2 FQGTGA. The CDR3 DNA reads TGTGCCAGCAGCTTCACCAGGGCAGATACGCAGTATTTT. This translates into CASSFTRADTQYF.

This chain links TRBV28 with TRBJ2-7, with 9 bases that match TRBD2. Per germline, CDR1 MDHEN and CDR2 SYDVKM. The CDR3 sequence is 14 residues long. V shed 4 bases and J 4 bases; nucleotides not matched to a gene: 5. CDR3 sequence (DNA): TGTGCCAGCAGTTATTCAGCGGGAGGATACGAGCAGTACTTC. Its translation: CASSYSAGGYEQYF.

V usage is TRBV9 and J usage is TRBJ2-5, with 11 bases matching TRBD2. The length of the CDR3 is 15 residues. Trimming took 3 bases from V and 4 from J; bases not matched to a gene: 5. Germline-derived CDR1 and CDR2 are SGDLS and YYNGEE. In DNA form, the CDR3 reads TGTGCCAGCAGCGACCCCGGACTAGCGGGAGAGACCCAGTACTTC. It encodes CASSDPGLAGETQYF. Drawing the rest from reference TRBV9 and TRBJ2-5, the complete variable domain is DSGVTQTPKHLITATGQRVTLRCSPRSGDLSVYWYQQSLDQGLQFLIQYYNGEERAKGNILERFSAQQFPDLHSELNLSSLELGDSALYFCASSDPGLAGETQYFGPGTRLLVL.

This clone was found a few times. The genes are TRBV2 and TRBJ2-7, with D uncertain. Germline lookup yields CDR1 SNHLY and CDR2 FYNNEI. The V end was cut by 6 bases, the J end by 3 bases, with 9 bases between. The CDR3 sequence is 12 residues long. The CDR3 nucleotides read TGTGCCAGCAGGGCCCTCGACTACGAGCAGTACTTC. Its translation is CASRALDYEQYF.

The J gene is TRBJ2-7, the V gene TRBV7-2, with 7 positions matching TRBD1. Germline CDR1 reads SGHTA; CDR2 reads FQGNSA. The CDR3 has 13 residues. J gave up 3 bases and V 6 bases, and 5 bases lay outside the gene matches. In DNA, the CDR3 is TGTGCCAGCAGGCCCACAGGGGTCTACGAGCAGTACTTC. It is translated as CASRPTGVYEQYF. Full variable domain (rest looked up from reference TRBV7-2 and TRBJ2-7): GAGVSQSPSNKVTEKGKDVELRCDPISGHTALYWYRQSLGQGLEFLIYFQGNSAPDKSGLPSDRFSAERTGGSVSTLTIQRTQQEDSAVYLCASRPTGVYEQYFGPGTRLTVT.

The CDR3 bases are TGTGCCAGCAGCCAATTGGCCGGGGCCAACGTCCTGACTTTC. Translating gives CASSQLAGANVLTF. The V and J genes are TRBV3-1 (or the pseudogene TRBV3-2) and TRBJ2-6; D unclear. The CDR3 has 14 amino acids. V lost 2 bases and J lost 4, with 6 bases in between. Germline V gene data show CDR1 as LGHDT and CDR2 as YNNKEL (reference sequence).

The V and J genes are TRBV7-9 and TRBJ1-1; D gene ambiguous. V lost 1 base to trimming and J lost 8 bases, with 17 bases between them. Germline V gene data show CDR1 as SEHNR and CDR2 as FQNEAQ (reference sequence). This CDR3 contains 15 residues. The CDR3 coding sequence is TGTGCCAGCAGCTTAGTTCCAGGAAAGGTAACCGAAGCTTTCTTT. Its protein is CASSLVPGKVTEAFF.

The V call is TRBV6-5, the J call TRBJ2-2, with 8 nucleotides matching TRBD1. After removal of 7 bases from V and 1 base from J, the junction contained 5 bases not matched to a gene. The CDR3 runs 15 residues. Germline CDR1 reads MNHEY; CDR2 reads SVGAGI. CDR3 coding DNA: TGTGCCAGCATCTTGGGACAGGAGAACACCGGGGAGCTGTTTTTT. Translation gives CASILGQENTGELFF.

The chain couples TRBV14 to TRBJ2-5; 11 positions match TRBD1. CDR1 and CDR2 (germline): SGHDN, FVKESK. V trimming: 4 bases; J trimming: 4 bases; junction bases outside the gene matches: 5. CDR3 length equals 15 residues. CDR3 in DNA: TGTGCCAGCAGCCCTGGGGGACAGGGGGGAGAGACCCAGTACTTC. Translation: CASSPGGQGGETQYF.

The chain employs TRBV9 and TRBJ2-1; TRBD2 aligns across 10 bases. Trimming removed 3 bases from V and 4 bases from J; junction bases left unmatched: 7. This CDR3 is built from 16 residues. Looked up from germline, CDR1 is SGDLS and CDR2 is YYNGEE. The CDR3 nucleotides are TGTGCCAGCAGCGCGCTGTCTAGCGGGGGTTACAATGAGCAGTTCTTC. Translating it yields CASSALSSGGYNEQFF.

V gene TRBV6-6 combines with J gene TRBJ2-2; the D is unclear. Trimming cost V 6 bases and J 2 bases, with 16 bases left between them. CDR1 and CDR2 from the germline V gene are MNHNY and SVGAGI (reference sequence). The CDR3 loop spans 16 amino acids. The CDR3, as DNA: TGTGCCAGCAGCCAAATTGAGACTTTTAACACCGGGGAGCTGTTTTTT. Its translation: CASSQIETFNTGELFF.

This clone appeared a single time. This rearrangement joins TRBV11-2 to TRBJ1-3, with D possibly matching TRBD1 (5 bases). The CDR3 covers 15 residues. Germline V gene data show CDR1 as SGHAT and CDR2 as FQNNGV. Trimming removed 1 base at V and 1 base at J, with 8 bases between. In DNA form, the CDR3 reads TGTGCCAGCAGCTTAGGGGCAGGGTCTGGAAACACCATATATTTT. Its translation is CASSLGAGSGNTIYF.

On this clone: One end of the junction varies from germline; a read error may be responsible. The gene calls are TRBV7-3 and TRBJ2-1; 12 bases are a match to TRBD2. There are 14 residues in the CDR3. Germline V gene lookup returns CDR1 SGHTA and CDR2 FQGTGA. CDR3 nucleotides: TGTGCCAGCAGCGTAACTAGCGGGGGGAATGAGCAGTTCTTC. This sequence encodes CASSVTSGGNEQFF.

The gene calls are TRBV5-1 and TRBJ2-2; 14 bases match TRBD2. The junction had 5 bases not matched to a gene; V was cut back by 4 bases and J by 0 bases. Germline-derived CDR1 and CDR2 are SGHRS and YFSETQ. The CDR3 is 18 residues long. CDR3 DNA: TGCGCCAGCAGCCGAGGGACTAGCGGGGGTCCGAACACCGGGGAGCTGTTTTTT. Residues: CASSRGTSGGPNTGELFF.

The chain employs TRBV10-3 and TRBJ1-2; TRBD1 aligns across 8 bases. The CDR3 totals 14 residues. The germline CDR1 and CDR2 sequences are ENHRY and SYGVKD. The trim removed 2 bases at V and 5 bases at J, leaving 4 bases unmatched. In DNA, the CDR3 is TGTGCCATCAGTGAGACAGGGGGGCGGTATGGCTACACCTTC. Amino acids: CAISETGGRYGYTF.